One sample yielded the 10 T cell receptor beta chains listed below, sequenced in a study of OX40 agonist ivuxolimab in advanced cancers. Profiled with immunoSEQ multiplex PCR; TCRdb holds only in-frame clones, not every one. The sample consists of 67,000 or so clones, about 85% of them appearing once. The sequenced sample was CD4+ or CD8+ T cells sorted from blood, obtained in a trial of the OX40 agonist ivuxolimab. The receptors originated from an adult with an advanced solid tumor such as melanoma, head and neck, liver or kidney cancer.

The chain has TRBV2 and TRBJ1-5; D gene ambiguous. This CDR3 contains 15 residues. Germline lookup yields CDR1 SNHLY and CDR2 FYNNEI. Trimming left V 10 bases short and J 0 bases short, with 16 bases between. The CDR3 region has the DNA TGTGCCACCCTTGCGGACCCTTATAGCAATCAGCCCCAGCATTTT. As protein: CATLADPYSNQPQHF.

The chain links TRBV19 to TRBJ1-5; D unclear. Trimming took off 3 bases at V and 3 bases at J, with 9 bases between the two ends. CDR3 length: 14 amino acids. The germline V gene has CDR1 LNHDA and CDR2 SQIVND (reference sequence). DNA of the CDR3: TGTGCCAGTAGTATCGAGTTCCCCAATCAGCCCCAGCATTTT. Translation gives CASSIEFPNQPQHF.

CDR3 bases: TGTGCCAGCTCACCTGCAGGGGACTCTAATCAGCCCCAGCATTTT. This encodes CASSPAGDSNQPQHF. The chain uses TRBV18 and TRBJ1-5; a weak D match, TRBD1 (6 bases). CDR1 and CDR2 from the germline V gene are KGHSH and LQKENI. This CDR3 is built from 15 residues. Between the trimmed V and J ends, which lost 3 bases and 4 bases, there was a span of 13 bases.

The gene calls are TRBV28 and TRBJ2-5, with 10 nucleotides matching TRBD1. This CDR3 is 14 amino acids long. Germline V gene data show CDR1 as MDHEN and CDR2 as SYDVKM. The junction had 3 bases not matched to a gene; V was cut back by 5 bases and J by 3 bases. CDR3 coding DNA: TGTGCCAGCAGTCCCGGGACAGGGGAAGAGACCCAGTACTTC. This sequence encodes CASSPGTGEETQYF.

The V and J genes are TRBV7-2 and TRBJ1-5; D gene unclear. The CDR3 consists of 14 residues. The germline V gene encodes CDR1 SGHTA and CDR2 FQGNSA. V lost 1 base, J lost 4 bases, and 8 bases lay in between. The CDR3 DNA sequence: TGTGCCAGCAGCTTAGACACGACGAATCAGCCCCAGCATTTT. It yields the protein CASSLDTTNQPQHF. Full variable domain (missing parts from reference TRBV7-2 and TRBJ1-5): GAGVSQSPSNKVTEKGKDVELRCDPISGHTALYWYRQSLGQGLEFLIYFQGNSAPDKSGLPSDRFSAERTGGSVSTLTIQRTQQEDSAVYLCASSLDTTNQPQHFGDGTRLSIL.

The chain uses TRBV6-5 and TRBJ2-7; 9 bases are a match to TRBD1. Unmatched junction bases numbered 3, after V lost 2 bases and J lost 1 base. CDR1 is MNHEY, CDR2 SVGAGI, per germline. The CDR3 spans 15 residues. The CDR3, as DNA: TGTGCCAGCAGTTACCGACAGGGGGGATCCTACGAGCAGTACTTC. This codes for CASSYRQGGSYEQYF.

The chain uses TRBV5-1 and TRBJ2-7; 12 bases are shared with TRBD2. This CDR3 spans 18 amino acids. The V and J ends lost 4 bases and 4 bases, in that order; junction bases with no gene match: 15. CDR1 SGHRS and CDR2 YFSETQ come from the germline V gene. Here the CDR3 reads CASSPSASSGRATYEQYF. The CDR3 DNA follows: TGCGCCAGCAGCCCCTCGGCCTCTAGCGGGAGGGCCACGTACGAGCAGTACTTC. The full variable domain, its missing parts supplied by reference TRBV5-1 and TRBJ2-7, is KAGVTQTPRYLIKTRGQQVTLSCSPISGHRSVSWYQQTPGQGLQFLFEYFSETQRNKGNFPGRFSGRQFSNSRSEMNVSTLELGDSALYLCASSPSASSGRATYEQYFGPGTRLTVT.

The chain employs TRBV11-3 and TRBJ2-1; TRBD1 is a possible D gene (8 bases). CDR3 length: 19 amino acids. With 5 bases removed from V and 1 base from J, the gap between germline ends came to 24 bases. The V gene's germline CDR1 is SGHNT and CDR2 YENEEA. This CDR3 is CASSRGDRYLAGSYNEQFF. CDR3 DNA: TGTGCCAGCAGCCGGGGGGACAGGTACCTGGCGGGATCCTACAATGAGCAGTTCTTC.

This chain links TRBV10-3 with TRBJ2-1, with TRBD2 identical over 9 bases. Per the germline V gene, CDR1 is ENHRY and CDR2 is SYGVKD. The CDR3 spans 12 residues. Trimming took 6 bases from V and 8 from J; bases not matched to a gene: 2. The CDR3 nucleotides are TGTGCCATCAGGGAGCGGGGGGATGAGCAGTTCTTC. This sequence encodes CAIRERGDEQFF.

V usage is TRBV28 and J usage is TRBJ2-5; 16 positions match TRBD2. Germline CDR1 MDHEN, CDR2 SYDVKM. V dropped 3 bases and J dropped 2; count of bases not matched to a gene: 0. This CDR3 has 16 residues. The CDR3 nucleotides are TGTGCCAGCAGTTTGGGACTAGCGGGGGGGCAAGAGACCCAGTACTTC. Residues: CASSLGLAGGQETQYF. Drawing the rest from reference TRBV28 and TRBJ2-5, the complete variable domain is DVKVTQSSRYLVKRTGEKVFLECVQDMDHENMFWYRQDPGLGLRLIYFSYDVKMKEKGDIPEGYSVSREKKERFSLILESASTNQTSMYLCASSLGLAGGQETQYFGPGTRLLVL.